The next 20 T cell receptor beta chains were all read from a single sample in a study of T cell repertoires in cytomegalovirus infection. TCRdb itself ran the reads through MiXCR, one entry per CDR3 protein. The data contain almost 90,000 distinct CDR3 sequences, about 29% of them singletons. Antigen specificity for these receptors is unknown. Source: CD8+ T cells from cultured PBMCs, taken from culture after CMV antigen stimulation. The receptors originated from a human donor in good health (CMV status not recorded). Some clones in this sample may be carry-over from other donors' samples.

The table lists this clonotype with a count of one. DNA for the CDR3: TGTGCCATCAGTGAAGGTGGGCAGGCTGGCTCACCCCTCCACTTT. Its translation: CAISEGGQAGSPLHF. The chain recombines TRBV10-3 with TRBJ1-6; D not certain. Germline V gene sequence: CDR1 ENHRY, CDR2 SYGVKD. Trimming pared 3 bases from V and 10 bases from J, leaving 16 bases between. This CDR3 has 15 amino acids.

This clonotype has ten or more counts. The chain has TRBV7-8 and TRBJ2-5; possibly TRBD1 or TRBD2 for D (5 bases each). This CDR3 has 13 amino acids. CDR1 SGHVS and CDR2 FQNEAQ come from the germline V gene. The germline V and J ends were trimmed by 3 bases and 7 bases, with 12 bases remaining between them. CDR3 DNA sequence: TGTGCCAGCAGCTTTGACAGCGGAAGGACCCAGTACTTC. Translated: CASSFDSGRTQYF.

This chain joins TRBV28 and TRBJ2-5; 7 nucleotides align to TRBD2. J lost 2 bases, V lost 5 bases, and 8 bases had no gene match. CDR3 size: 15 residues. Per the germline V gene, CDR1 is MDHEN and CDR2 is SYDVKM. The CDR3 is CASSSPGRGQETQYF. CDR3 sequence (DNA): TGTGCCAGCAGTAGCCCCGGGCGGGGGCAAGAGACCCAGTACTTC.

The gene calls are TRBV15 and TRBJ1-6; D uncertain. Germline CDR1 reads LNHNV; CDR2 reads YYDKDF (reference sequence). The V end was cut by 3 bases, the J end by 8 bases, with 11 bases between. The CDR3 is 14 residues long. CDR3 coding DNA: TGTGCCACCAGCAGTGAGACTTGGGATTCACCCCTCCACTTT. Protein product: CATSSETWDSPLHF. Drawing the rest from reference TRBV15 and TRBJ1-6, the complete variable domain is DAMVIQNPRYQVTQFGKPVTLSCSQTLNHNVMYWYQQKSSQAPKLLFHYYDKDFNNEADTPDNFQSRRPNTSFCFLDIRSPGLGDTAMYLCATSSETWDSPLHFGNGTRLTVT.

This clonotype qualifies as large. CDR3 nucleotide sequence: TGTGCCAGCAGTGGATTGACAGGGAGCAATCAGCCCCAGCATTTT. The encoded protein is CASSGLTGSNQPQHF. The V and J genes are TRBV28 and TRBJ1-5; TRBD1 aligns across 7 bases. The CDR3 runs 15 residues. Germline-derived CDR1 and CDR2 are MDHEN and SYDVKM. Losses at the gene ends were 5 bases for V and 1 base for J; bases not matched to a gene: 5. The full variable domain, its missing parts supplied by reference TRBV28 and TRBJ1-5, is DVKVTQSSRYLVKRTGEKVFLECVQDMDHENMFWYRQDPGLGLRLIYFSYDVKMKEKGDIPEGYSVSREKKERFSLILESASTNQTSMYLCASSGLTGSNQPQHFGDGTRLSIL.

The V call is TRBV6-6, the J call TRBJ2-7; D might be TRBD1 or TRBD2, each matching 5 bases. Germline V CDR1 and CDR2: MNHNY, SVGAGI (reference sequence). Deletions cut 0 bases from V and 5 bases from J, with 11 bases between. The CDR3 is made up of 14 amino acids. The CDR3 DNA follows: TGTGCCAGCAGTTACTCCGGGACGGGTCACGAGCAGTACTTC. Encoded protein: CASSYSGTGHEQYF.

The chain has TRBV27 and TRBJ1-6; D is undetermined. V was pared by 5 bases and J by 3 bases, with 11 bases between. The CDR3 runs 15 residues. The V gene's germline CDR1 is MNHEY and CDR2 SMNVEV (reference sequence). The CDR3 nucleotides are TGTGCCAGCAGTCACGGGGTCGGCTATAATTCACCCCTCCACTTT. It translates to CASSHGVGYNSPLHF.

This sequence joins TRBV7-6 and TRBJ2-1, with 9 bases that match TRBD2. CDR1 is SGHVS and CDR2 is FNYEAQ in the germline V gene. The CDR3 contains 15 residues. Losses at the gene ends were 7 bases for V and 4 bases for J; bases not matched to a gene: 8. As DNA, the CDR3 is TGTGCCAGCACCCCCGGGACTAGCATTTACAATGAGCAGTTCTTC. Its translation: CASTPGTSIYNEQFF. The full variable domain, its missing parts supplied by reference TRBV7-6 and TRBJ2-1, is GAGVSQSPRYKVTKRGQDVALRCDPISGHVSLYWYRQALGQGPEFLTYFNYEAQQDKSGLPNDRFSAERPEGSISTLTIQRTEQRDSAMYRCASTPGTSIYNEQFFGPGTRLTVL.

The chain employs TRBV27 and TRBJ2-7; D is perhaps TRBD1 (6 bases). The CDR3 has 16 amino acids. Trimming removed 4 bases from V and 0 bases from J, with 16 bases in between. Germline loops: CDR1 MNHEY, CDR2 SMNVEV (reference sequence). The CDR3 DNA reads as TGTGCCAGCAGTTGGGGCAGGGGCCTATCCTCCTACGAGCAGTACTTC. It is translated as CASSWGRGLSSYEQYF.

As to this clonotype: This sequence may be a read error, since a much larger clone differs from it by one base. The chain carries TRBV28 and TRBJ1-2; D may be TRBD1 (6 bases). V was trimmed by 4 bases and J by 3 bases, leaving 21 bases between them. The CDR3 has 17 residues. Germline values: CDR1 MDHEN, CDR2 SYDVKM. This chain's CDR3 is CASSSNYPDRPDYGYTF. The CDR3 region has the DNA TGTGCCAGCAGTTCCAACTACCCGGACAGACCTGACTATGGCTACACCTTC.

This sequence joins TRBV6-6 and TRBJ1-2; no clear D gene. The CDR3 is 13 amino acids. CDR1 and CDR2 (germline): MNHNY, SVGAGI (reference sequence). Trimming shortened V by 4 bases and J by 3 bases, and 9 bases separated the two germline ends. Here the CDR3 DNA reads TGTGCCAGCAGTTGGTTAGTCGACTATGGCTACACCTTC. This sequence encodes CASSWLVDYGYTF.

This clonotype was seen only a few times. J is TRBJ1-1 and V is TRBV19, with 7 bases identical to TRBD1. The V segment lost 5 bases and the J segment 1 base; nucleotides outside the gene matches: 7. Germline assignment: CDR1 LNHDA and CDR2 SQIVND (reference sequence). There are 15 residues in the CDR3. The CDR3 DNA reads as TGTGCCAGTAGTCCTTGGGACAGCCCGAACACTGAAGCTTTCTTT. This sequence encodes CASSPWDSPNTEAFF. The whole variable domain, remainder taken from reference TRBV19 and TRBJ1-1, is DGGITQSPKYLFRKEGQNVTLSCEQNLNHDAMYWYRQDPGQGLRLIYYSQIVNDFQKGDIAEGYSVSREKKESFPLTVTSAQKNPTAFYLCASSPWDSPNTEAFFGQGTRLTVV.

The J gene is TRBJ1-2, the V gene TRBV6-5; D unclear. Per germline, CDR1 MNHEY and CDR2 SVGAGI. This CDR3 is 14 amino acids long. Trimming took off 6 bases at V and 11 bases at J, with 22 bases between the two ends. CDR3 in amino acids: CASRESGPWDRYTF. CDR3 DNA: TGTGCCAGCAGGGAGTCCGGGCCTTGGGATCGGTACACCTTC.

In this sample, this clonotype turned up many times. The rearrangement joins TRBV15 to TRBJ1-6; tentatively, D is TRBD1 (5 bases). The germline V and J ends were trimmed by 0 bases and 9 bases, with 12 bases remaining between them. Germline values: CDR1 LNHNV, CDR2 YYDKDF (reference sequence). The CDR3 totals 15 residues. CDR3 in amino acids: CATSRDWDLGSPLHF. In DNA form, the CDR3 reads TGTGCCACCAGCAGAGATTGGGACTTGGGTTCACCCCTCCACTTT.

This chain connects TRBV20-1 to TRBJ2-6; possibly TRBD1 for D (5 bases). V lost 6 bases and J 4 bases, leaving 16 bases between the germline ends. Germline lookup yields CDR1 DFQATT and CDR2 SNEGSKA (reference sequence). The CDR3 runs to 15 residues. CDR3 loop: CSATGSGRGANVLTF. Here the CDR3 DNA reads TGCAGTGCCACCGGATCAGGGCGAGGGGCCAACGTCCTGACTTTC.

The V gene is TRBV5-1, the J gene TRBJ2-7; tentatively, D is TRBD1 (6 bases). V lost 3 bases to trimming and J lost 2 bases, with 12 bases between them. The CDR3 spans 14 residues. Germline V lookup: CDR1 SGHRS, CDR2 YFSETQ. CDR3 DNA sequence: TGCGCCAGCAGCTCAGACAGGTATCCCTACGAGCAGTACTTC. Encoded protein: CASSSDRYPYEQYF.

This clonotype appeared many times. This chain joins TRBV12-3 or TRBV12-4 and TRBJ2-1; the D call may be TRBD1 or TRBD2 (5 bases each). The CDR3 has 14 amino acids. Between the trimmed V and J ends, which lost 6 bases and 2 bases, there was a span of 11 bases. As DNA, the CDR3 is TGTGCCAGCAGGTTGCAGGGAGCCTACAATGAGCAGTTCTTC. Its translation is CASRLQGAYNEQFF.

The chain recombines TRBV10-3 with TRBJ2-7, with D tentatively TRBD1 or TRBD2 (6 bases each). The CDR3 loop spans 15 amino acids. V lost 2 bases to trimming and J lost 5 bases, with 16 bases between them. Germline values: CDR1 ENHRY, CDR2 SYGVKD. Here the CDR3 reads CAISEGGGIAHEQYF. The CDR3 coding sequence is TGTGCCATCAGTGAGGGAGGGGGGATTGCCCACGAGCAGTACTTC.

This chain joins TRBV2 and TRBJ1-3; D ambiguous. V was shortened by 7 bases and J by 0 bases, with 10 bases between the two germline ends. Germline CDR1 and CDR2: SNHLY and FYNNEI. This CDR3 region has 14 residues. The CDR3 DNA is TGTGCCAGCAAAGTCGGCTCCTCTGGAAACACCATATATTTT. This translates into CASKVGSSGNTIYF.

A few counts support this clonotype. The chain couples TRBV20-1 to TRBJ2-7; no reliable D call. In germline, CDR1 is DFQATT, CDR2 SNEGSKA (reference sequence). V was cut by 4 bases and J by 5 bases, with 6 bases left in between. This CDR3 has 10 amino acids. CDR3 protein: CSAIDHEQYF. The CDR3 nucleotides read TGCAGTGCTATAGATCACGAGCAGTACTTC.